A selection of T cell receptor beta chains follows, all from one sample in a study of blood T cell repertoires in COVID-19. TCRdb's table, derived via immunoSEQ multiplex PCR, lists solely in-frame clones and lacks some. The table lists about 97,000 clones, more than 75% of them singletons, with roughly 4% in the top ten. What was sequenced was peripheral blood. These receptors were taken from a human donor in a cohort sampled during active COVID-19. CDR3s include the opening cysteine and the closing phenylalanine or tryptophan. The D gene is left open where the match is weak. Rows may omit the clone size; those that give it use once, few, many or a size class.

D gene: NA
clone size: NA
V gene: TRBV5-1
J gene: TRBJ1-1
CDR3 DNA: TGCGCCAGCAGCCTTGGGGAGACGTTCACTGAAGCTTTCTTT
CDR3 protein: CASSLGETFTEAFF

D gene: NA
clone size: NA
V gene: TRBV15
J gene: TRBJ2-1
CDR3 DNA: TGTGCCACCAGCCCGGACAGATACAATGAGCAGTTCTTC
CDR3 protein: CATSPDRYNEQFF

D gene: TRBD1
clone size: NA
V gene: TRBV5-1
J gene: TRBJ2-1
CDR3 DNA: TGCGCCAGCAGCTTGGACAGGGGGCAATTAGGTGAGCAGTTCTTC
CDR3 protein: CASSLDRGQLGEQFF

D gene: TRBD1
clone size: NA
V gene: TRBV10-3
J gene: TRBJ2-4
CDR3 DNA: TGTGCCAAAAAGGAGCCCGGACAGGCGGCCAAAAACATTCAGTACTTC
CDR3 protein: CAKKEPGQAAKNIQYF

D gene: NA
clone size: once
V gene: TRBV5-1
J gene: TRBJ1-2
CDR3 DNA: TGCGCCAGCAGCTTGGTGAGGGGGGGTAACTATGGCTACACCTTC
CDR3 protein: CASSLVRGGNYGYTF

D gene: NA
clone size: NA
V gene: TRBV9
J gene: TRBJ2-7
CDR3 DNA: TGTGCCAGCAGCCCCTCGGTAGGGGCCTCCTACGAGCAGTACTTC
CDR3 protein: CASSPSVGASYEQYF

D gene: NA
clone size: NA
V gene: TRBV6-5
J gene: TRBJ1-5
CDR3 DNA: TGTGCCAGCAGTCCGAACTTGGGGAGGCCCCAGCATTTT
CDR3 protein: CASSPNLGRPQHF

D gene: NA
clone size: NA
V gene: TRBV5-4
J gene: TRBJ2-3
CDR3 DNA: TGTGCCAGCATCCCGACAGGCGGAATCACAGATACGCAGTATTTT
CDR3 protein: CASIPTGGITDTQYF

D gene: NA
clone size: NA
V gene: TRBV7-8
J gene: TRBJ1-2
CDR3 DNA: TGTGCCAGCAGCTTATCACAGAACTATGGCTACACCTTC
CDR3 protein: CASSLSQNYGYTF

D gene: NA
clone size: NA
V gene: TRBV6-5
J gene: TRBJ1-6
CDR3 DNA: TGTGCCAGCAGTTACTTCGGGGATTCACCCCTCCACTTT
CDR3 protein: CASSYFGDSPLHF

D gene: TRBD1
clone size: NA
V gene: TRBV6-2/TRBV6-3
J gene: TRBJ2-7
CDR3 DNA: TGTGCCAGCAGTTACTTTTTTATTCGGGACAGTGAAACCTACGAGCAGTACTTC
CDR3 protein: CASSYFFIRDSETYEQYF

D gene: TRBD1
clone size: NA
V gene: TRBV5-4
J gene: TRBJ2-7
CDR3 DNA: TGTGCCAGCAGCTACGCACCGGGACAGGACGAGCAGTACTTC
CDR3 protein: CASSYAPGQDEQYF

D gene: TRBD1
clone size: NA
V gene: TRBV2
J gene: TRBJ1-5
CDR3 DNA: TGTGCCAGCAGTCCATTACAGGGGGTTGGATCCCATTTT
CDR3 protein: CASSPLQGVGSHF

D gene: TRBD1
clone size: NA
V gene: TRBV7-2
J gene: TRBJ2-7
CDR3 DNA: TGTGCCAGCAGCTTACAGCCAGGGGGCGCAGGCACCCCGGAGCAGTACTTC
CDR3 protein: CASSLQPGGAGTPEQYF

D gene: NA
clone size: once
V gene: TRBV7-2
J gene: TRBJ1-5
CDR3 DNA: TGTGCCAGCAGCTTAGGGGGAGGGGCTGGTCAGCCCCAGCATTTT
CDR3 protein: CASSLGGGAGQPQHF

D gene: NA
clone size: NA
V gene: TRBV19
J gene: TRBJ2-6
CDR3 DNA: TGTGCCAGTAGCCAGAACCGTGTAATCTCTGGGGCCAACGTCCTGACTTTC
CDR3 protein: CASSQNRVISGANVLTF

D gene: NA
clone size: NA
V gene: TRBV5-1
J gene: TRBJ2-1
CDR3 DNA: TGCGCCAGCAGCTTGGGGCCCTTCTCCTACAATGAGCAGTTCTTC
CDR3 protein: CASSLGPFSYNEQFF

D gene: TRBD2
clone size: NA
V gene: TRBV28
J gene: TRBJ2-7
CDR3 DNA: TGTGCCAGCAGTTTACCCCGGACTAGCGGGGGCTCCGTAGTCCACGAGCAGTACTTC
CDR3 protein: CASSLPRTSGGSVVHEQYF

D gene: NA
clone size: once
V gene: TRBV7-9
J gene: TRBJ2-7
CDR3 DNA: TGTGCCAGCAGCCCCTCCGGGACATCCTACGAGCAGTACTTC
CDR3 protein: CASSPSGTSYEQYF

D gene: TRBD1
clone size: NA
V gene: TRBV13
J gene: TRBJ2-7
CDR3 DNA: TGTGCCAGCAGCTTAGTACGGGACAGCGAGCAGTACTTC
CDR3 protein: CASSLVRDSEQYF

D gene: TRBD1
clone size: NA
V gene: TRBV18
J gene: TRBJ2-1
CDR3 DNA: TGTGCCAGCTCACCGCTTAGGACAGGGGGCAAGGTTGAGCAGTTCTTC
CDR3 protein: CASSPLRTGGKVEQFF

D gene: NA
clone size: once
V gene: TRBV2
J gene: TRBJ2-7
CDR3 DNA: TGTGCCAGCAGAGGTCCTCGAGGGAACGACGAGCAGTACTTC
CDR3 protein: CASRGPRGNDEQYF

D gene: TRBD2
clone size: NA
V gene: TRBV24-1
J gene: TRBJ2-1
CDR3 DNA: TGTGCCACCAGTGACGTCAATCCGGGACTAGCGGGGGGGCGTGAGCAGTTCTTC
CDR3 protein: CATSDVNPGLAGGREQFF

D gene: NA
clone size: few
V gene: TRBV28
J gene: TRBJ2-7
CDR3 DNA: TGTGCCAGCAGTTTCAGCGGGCGATCCTACGAGCAGTACTTC
CDR3 protein: CASSFSGRSYEQYF

D gene: TRBD1
clone size: NA
V gene: TRBV7-2
J gene: TRBJ1-5
CDR3 DNA: TGTGCCAGCAGCTTAGGGCTGGGACAGGGGAAAAATCAGCCCCAGCATTTT
CDR3 protein: CASSLGLGQGKNQPQHF

D gene: TRBD2
clone size: NA
V gene: TRBV19
J gene: TRBJ2-6
CDR3 DNA: TGTGCCAGTAGTATCGGGGGGGCGGCTGGGGCCAACGTCCTGACTTTC
CDR3 protein: CASSIGGAAGANVLTF

D gene: NA
clone size: NA
V gene: TRBV10-3
J gene: TRBJ2-1
CDR3 DNA: TGTGCCATCAGTGAGACCACGGGGGACAATGAGCAGTTCTTC
CDR3 protein: CAISETTGDNEQFF

D gene: NA
clone size: NA
V gene: TRBV11-2
J gene: TRBJ2-5
CDR3 DNA: TGTGCCAGCAGCCCCTCGTACGGACTCCAAGAGACCCAGTACTTC
CDR3 protein: CASSPSYGLQETQYF

D gene: NA
clone size: NA
V gene: TRBV7-9
J gene: TRBJ2-2
CDR3 DNA: TGTGCCAGCAGCTCGCCGGGGGATCGAAGCACCGGGGAGCTGTTTTTT
CDR3 protein: CASSSPGDRSTGELFF

D gene: TRBD1
clone size: NA
V gene: TRBV6-1
J gene: TRBJ1-5
CDR3 DNA: TGTGCCAGCAGTCAAGCAGGGGGCTGGGGAGGCAATCAGCCCCAGCATTTT
CDR3 protein: CASSQAGGWGGNQPQHF

D gene: TRBD1
clone size: NA
V gene: TRBV27
J gene: TRBJ1-2
CDR3 DNA: TGTGCCAGCAGCCTACAGGGGGCGGACTATGGCTACACCTTC
CDR3 protein: CASSLQGADYGYTF

D gene: NA
clone size: NA
V gene: TRBV6-7
J gene: TRBJ2-1
CDR3 DNA: TGTGCCAGCAGTTACAGGAGGGTGGTTAATGAGCAGTTCTTC
CDR3 protein: CASSYRRVVNEQFF

D gene: NA
clone size: NA
V gene: TRBV28
J gene: TRBJ1-4
CDR3 DNA: TGTGCCAGCACTCTCCCGGGGAGCTCTAATGAAAAACTGTTTTTT
CDR3 protein: CASTLPGSSNEKLFF

D gene: NA
clone size: once
V gene: TRBV28
J gene: TRBJ2-3
CDR3 DNA: TGTGCCAGCAGCACCTGGCAGATGTGGACAGATACGCAGTATTTT
CDR3 protein: CASSTWQMWTDTQYF

D gene: NA
clone size: NA
V gene: TRBV5-1
J gene: TRBJ1-2
CDR3 DNA: TGCGCCAGCAGCTTGGGCCTCCTGGAGGGTGGCTACACCTTC
CDR3 protein: CASSLGLLEGGYTF

D gene: TRBD2
clone size: NA
V gene: TRBV25-1
J gene: TRBJ2-3
CDR3 DNA: TGTGCCAGCAGTGAGCCCCGTTGGGCTAGCGGGGGGGAAGTGACGCAGTATTTT
CDR3 protein: CASSEPRWASGGEVTQYF

D gene: NA
clone size: NA
V gene: TRBV12-3/TRBV12-4
J gene: TRBJ2-3
CDR3 DNA: TGTGCCAGCACCCTCACAGATACGCAGTATTTT
CDR3 protein: CASTLTDTQYF

D gene: NA
clone size: NA
V gene: TRBV5-6
J gene: TRBJ2-5
CDR3 DNA: TGTGCCAGCAGCTTGGCGCGGAGAGAGACCCAGTACTTC
CDR3 protein: CASSLARRETQYF

D gene: TRBD1
clone size: once
V gene: TRBV4-2
J gene: TRBJ1-4
CDR3 DNA: TGTGCCAGCAGCCGGAATACCCAGGGGGCAAGGGAAAAACTGTTTTTT
CDR3 protein: CASSRNTQGAREKLFF

D gene: NA
clone size: NA
V gene: TRBV27
J gene: TRBJ1-6
CDR3 DNA: TGTGCCAGCACCAATGGGCCGGCGACAAATTCACCCCTCCACTTT
CDR3 protein: CASTNGPATNSPLHF